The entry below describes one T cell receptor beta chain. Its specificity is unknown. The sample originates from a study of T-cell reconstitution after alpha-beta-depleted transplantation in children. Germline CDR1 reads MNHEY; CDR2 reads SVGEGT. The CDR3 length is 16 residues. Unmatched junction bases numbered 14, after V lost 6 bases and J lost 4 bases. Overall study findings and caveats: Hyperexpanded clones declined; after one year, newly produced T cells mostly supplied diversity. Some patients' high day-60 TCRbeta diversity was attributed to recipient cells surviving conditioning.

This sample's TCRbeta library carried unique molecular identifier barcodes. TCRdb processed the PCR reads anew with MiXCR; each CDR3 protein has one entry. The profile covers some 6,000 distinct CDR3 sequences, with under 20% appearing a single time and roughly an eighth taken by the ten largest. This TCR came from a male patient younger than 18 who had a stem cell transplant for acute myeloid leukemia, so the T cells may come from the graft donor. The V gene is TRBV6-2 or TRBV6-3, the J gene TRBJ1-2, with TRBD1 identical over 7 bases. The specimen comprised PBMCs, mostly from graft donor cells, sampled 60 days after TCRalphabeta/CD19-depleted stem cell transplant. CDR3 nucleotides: TGTGCCAGCAGCTTGGGACAGAGGATTGTAACCTATGGCTACACCTTC. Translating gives CASSLGQRIVTYGYTF.